These 29 T cell receptor beta chains came from one sample sequenced in a study of blood T cell repertoires in COVID-19 (dated by TCRdb to 2019 to 2021). Library method: the immunoSEQ multiplex PCR assay. TCRdb retrieved this table from immuneACCESS and kept in-frame rearrangements only. Not all clones are present; in checked studies, unresolved V genes account for under half, and no reason is known for the remainder. For this sample the table gives around 260,000 clones, of which 65% to 90% were detected only once. The leading ten clones occupy approximately 2% of the sample. Sequenced material: peripheral blood. These receptors came from a man aged 25 to 40 with active or convalescent COVID-19.

V is TRBV19 and J is TRBJ1-4; TRBD1 matches at 8 bases. Trimming cost V 4 bases and J 7 bases; bases outside gene matches: 5. This CDR3 has 14 amino acids. CDR1 and CDR2 from the germline V gene are LNHDA and SQIVND (reference sequence). CDR3 sequence reads: CASSTDRGGEKLFF. DNA of the CDR3: TGTGCCAGTAGTACCGACAGGGGCGGTGAAAAACTGTTTTTT.

The chain carries TRBV19 and TRBJ2-6, with D unclear. Germline V gene sequence: CDR1 LNHDA, CDR2 SQIVND (reference sequence). Trimming left V 3 bases short and J 1 base short, with 10 bases between. This CDR3 comprises 16 residues. This CDR3 is CASSISAGSGANVLTF. DNA for the CDR3: TGTGCCAGTAGTATTTCCGCAGGTTCTGGGGCCAACGTCCTGACTTTC.

The table lists this clone with a few counts. The gene calls are TRBV12-3 or TRBV12-4 and TRBJ1-3; possible D gene TRBD1, 6 bases. V was trimmed by 7 bases and J by 9 bases, leaving 16 bases between them. The CDR3 extends over 13 amino acids. CDR3 sequence: CASNQQGGGTIYF. The CDR3 DNA reads as TGTGCCAGCAATCAACAGGGCGGAGGCACCATATATTTT.

V usage is TRBV4-2 and J usage is TRBJ1-2; 11 nucleotides line up with TRBD1. Germline CDR1 and CDR2: LGHNA and YNFKEQ. The junction had 7 bases not matched to a gene; V was cut back by 2 bases and J by 2 bases. The CDR3 covers 17 residues. The CDR3 nucleotides read TGTGCCAGCAGCCAACCCGGGACAGGGGGAGGGAACTATGGCTACACCTTC. It is translated as CASSQPGTGGGNYGYTF.

This clone was recorded once. The CDR3 nucleotides are TGTGCCAGAGCCCCCCTTTGGGGCTACACCTTC. It specifies CARAPLWGYTF. The chain carries TRBV27 and TRBJ1-2; D not certain. The length of the CDR3 is 11 residues. The V end lost 9 bases, the J end lost 8 bases, and 13 bases lay between the germline ends. Per the germline V gene, CDR1 is MNHEY and CDR2 is SMNVEV (reference sequence).

This clone was observed a single time. The chain couples TRBV6-4 to TRBJ2-2; 13 nucleotides line up with TRBD2. The CDR3 extends over 15 amino acids. V was pared by 6 bases and J by 6 bases, with 4 bases of the junction left unmatched. Germline loops: CDR1 MRHNA, CDR2 SNTAGT. The CDR3 DNA reads as TGTGCCAGCAGGAGACTAGCGGGGGGTTCCGGGGAGCTGTTTTTT. It is translated as CASRRLAGGSGELFF.

This chain joins TRBV4-2 and TRBJ2-7; TRBD1 matches 8 bases. The CDR3 sequence is 13 residues long. Losses at the gene ends were 1 base for V and 7 bases for J; bases not matched to a gene: 3. The germline gives CDR1 LGHNA, CDR2 YNFKEQ. This chain's CDR3 is CASSQGRGREQYF. DNA of the CDR3: TGTGCCAGCAGCCAAGGCAGGGGGCGTGAGCAGTACTTC.

This clone occurred once. The chain employs TRBV7-2 and TRBJ1-5; D might be TRBD1 (5 bases). This CDR3 has 17 amino acids. Trimming shortened V by 0 bases and J by 1 base, and 13 bases separated the two germline ends. Germline V gene sequence: CDR1 SGHTA, CDR2 FQGNSA. CDR3 in amino acids: CASSLASGGRSNQPQHF. CDR3 bases: TGTGCCAGCAGCTTAGCGAGCGGGGGAAGAAGCAATCAGCCCCAGCATTTT.

Details on this clone: Other DNA sequences within the sample encode an identical CDR3. The rearrangement uses TRBV7-2 and TRBJ2-5; TRBD2 agrees at 9 bases. Germline trimming cut 4 bases from V and 4 bases from J; bases unmatched to any gene: 4. CDR1 and CDR2 from the germline V gene are SGHTA and FQGNSA. The CDR3 is 14 residues long. For the CDR3, the DNA is TGTGCCAGCAGCTCGGGACTAGCAGTAGAGACCCAGTACTTC. This sequence encodes CASSSGLAVETQYF. The full variable domain, rest sourced from reference TRBV7-2 and TRBJ2-5, is GAGVSQSPSNKVTEKGKDVELRCDPISGHTALYWYRQSLGQGLEFLIYFQGNSAPDKSGLPSDRFSAERTGGSVSTLTIQRTQQEDSAVYLCASSSGLAVETQYFGPGTRLLVL.

V gene TRBV10-1 combines with J gene TRBJ1-4; 7 bases fit TRBD1. This CDR3 comprises 15 residues. Trimming removed 4 bases from V and 0 bases from J; junction bases left unmatched: 2. Per the germline V gene, CDR1 is WNHNN and CDR2 is SYGVQD (reference sequence). The CDR3 spells CASSAGGSTNEKLFF. The CDR3 region has the DNA TGCGCCAGCAGTGCAGGGGGTTCAACTAATGAAAAACTGTTTTTT.

CDR3 DNA sequence: TGTGCCAGCTCACCAGCGGGGGCAGACAATGAGCAGTTCTTC. This codes for CASSPAGADNEQFF. The J gene is TRBJ2-1, the V gene TRBV18, with D maybe TRBD2 (7 bases). The CDR3 loop spans 14 amino acids. Germline CDR1 reads KGHSH; CDR2 reads LQKENI. V lost 2 bases and J lost 5, with 10 bases in between.

The V gene is TRBV10-3, the J gene TRBJ2-7; TRBD2 matches at 8 bases. The CDR3 consists of 18 residues. Trimming took 1 base from V and 4 from J; bases not matched to a gene: 15. The germline CDR1 and CDR2 sequences are ENHRY and SYGVKD. CDR3 DNA: TGTGCCATCAGTGAGTTTGGCGCGGGGGGACCCCCGCGGTACGAGCAGTACTTC. Its translation is CAISEFGAGGPPRYEQYF.

The chain links TRBV6-5 to TRBJ2-2; TRBD2 aligns across 10 bases. Germline lookup yields CDR1 MNHEY and CDR2 SVGAGI. This CDR3 contains 16 residues. Unmatched junction bases numbered 3, after V lost 4 bases and J lost 1 base. DNA for the CDR3: TGTGCCAGCAGTTCCTTAGCGGGGGGGAACACCGGGGAGCTGTTTTTT. As protein: CASSSLAGGNTGELFF.

The chain links TRBV7-6 to TRBJ2-5, with 8 positions matching TRBD2. The ends lost 4 bases at V and 4 bases at J; junction bases unmatched: 11. CDR3 length: 16 amino acids. The V gene's germline CDR1 is SGHVS and CDR2 FNYEAQ. CDR3 nucleotide sequence: TGTGCCAGCAGCTCGGGGGGGGCCGTCTTAAGAGAGACCCAGTACTTC. This gives the protein CASSSGGAVLRETQYF.

The rearrangement joins TRBV10-3 to TRBJ2-2, with TRBD1 matching over 8 bases. V was pared by 6 bases and J by 1 base, with 4 bases of the junction left unmatched. CDR1 and CDR2 from the germline V gene are ENHRY and SYGVKD. This CDR3 comprises 15 residues. CDR3 amino acids: CAIRQTGVNTGELFF. CDR3 bases: TGTGCCATCAGGCAGACAGGGGTGAACACCGGGGAGCTGTTTTTT.

This chain joins TRBV19 and TRBJ1-5, with D possibly TRBD1 on 6 matching bases. Trimming took off 8 bases at V and 0 bases at J, with 11 bases between the two ends. CDR1 LNHDA and CDR2 SQIVND come from the germline V gene (reference sequence). CDR3 size: 14 residues. CDR3 DNA: TGTGCCAGTCGGACAGAATATAGCAATCAGCCCCAGCATTTT. Its protein is CASRTEYSNQPQHF.

This chain joins TRBV29-1 and TRBJ2-1, with 8 bases identical to TRBD1. After removal of 6 bases from V and 5 bases from J, the junction contained 6 bases not matched to a gene. Germline values: CDR1 SQVTM, CDR2 ANQGSEA. This CDR3 spans 13 amino acids. DNA of the CDR3: TGCAGCGTACCGGGACAGGTAAACAATGAGCAGTTCTTC. Protein: CSVPGQVNNEQFF.

J is TRBJ2-7 and V is TRBV6-2 or TRBV6-3; no clear D. The CDR3 sequence is 12 residues long. Deletions cut 4 bases from V and 7 bases from J, with 11 bases between. Germline V gene data show CDR1 as MNHEY and CDR2 as SVGEGT. The CDR3 loop is CASSSSYEEQYF. Written as DNA, the CDR3 is TGTGCCAGCAGTTCCTCGTACGAGGAGCAGTACTTC.

V is TRBV6-5 and J is TRBJ2-5; D is possibly TRBD1 (6 bases). CDR3 size: 12 residues. In germline, CDR1 is MNHEY, CDR2 SVGAGI. CDR3: CGTDFGGETQYF. The CDR3 DNA reads as TGTGGCACGGACTTTGGGGGCGAGACCCAGTACTTC.

V gene TRBV29-1 combines with J gene TRBJ1-1, with TRBD1 as a possible D gene (6 bases). CDR1 and CDR2 (germline): SQVTM, ANQGSEA. The CDR3 length is 14 residues. The ends were cut back, 7 bases at V and 1 base at J, with 16 bases in the middle. The CDR3 protein is CSARGGQGNTEAFF. CDR3 bases: TGCAGCGCTCGGGGGGGCCAGGGGAACACTGAAGCTTTCTTT.

V is TRBV9 and J is TRBJ2-6, with 10 bases that match TRBD2. CDR1 and CDR2 (germline): SGDLS, YYNGEE. V was clipped by 2 bases and J by 2 bases; unmatched bases: 7. The CDR3 length is 18 residues. For the CDR3, the DNA is TGTGCCAGCAGCGTTGATAGCGGGGGGCTTACTGGGGCCAACGTCCTGACTTTC. This sequence encodes CASSVDSGGLTGANVLTF. Full variable domain (outside the CDR3, taken from reference TRBV9 and TRBJ2-6): DSGVTQTPKHLITATGQRVTLRCSPRSGDLSVYWYQQSLDQGLQFLIQYYNGEERAKGNILERFSAQQFPDLHSELNLSSLELGDSALYFCASSVDSGGLTGANVLTFGAGSRLTVL.

V gene TRBV11-2 combines with J gene TRBJ2-7, with D possibly being TRBD2 (5 bases). Germline V CDR1 and CDR2: SGHAT, FQNNGV. This CDR3 is built from 14 residues. Trimming cost V 5 bases and J 3 bases, with 14 bases left between them. The CDR3 nucleotides read TGTGCCAGCAGCACTACACAGCGGAGCTACGAGCAGTACTTC. The encoded protein is CASSTTQRSYEQYF.

The chain carries TRBV19 and TRBJ1-3, with D hard to call. Germline loops: CDR1 LNHDA, CDR2 SQIVND (reference sequence). The V end was cut by 0 bases, the J end by 9 bases, with 12 bases between. The CDR3 length is 14 residues. The CDR3 reads CASSIDLGQSTIYF. In DNA, the CDR3 is TGTGCCAGTAGTATAGATCTTGGCCAGTCCACCATATATTTT.

The CDR3 sequence is CASSPGLAGAQQFF. The CDR3, as DNA: TGTGCCAGCAGCCCGGGACTAGCGGGGGCTCAGCAGTTCTTC. The chain joins TRBV11-2 to TRBJ2-1, with 14 bases fitting TRBD2. CDR1 is SGHAT, CDR2 FQNNGV, per germline. Germline trimming cut 5 bases from V and 11 bases from J; bases unmatched to any gene: 5. The CDR3 runs 14 residues.

The chain couples TRBV19 to TRBJ1-5; tentatively, D is TRBD1 (6 bases). The CDR3 is 16 residues long. The ends were cut back, 5 bases at V and 3 bases at J, with 17 bases in the middle. Per the germline V gene, CDR1 is LNHDA and CDR2 is SQIVND (reference sequence). CDR3 sequence: CASSRGQLLYNQPQHF. The DNA of the CDR3 is TGTGCCAGTAGTCGTGGACAGCTACTCTACAATCAGCCCCAGCATTTT. The full variable domain, rest sourced from reference TRBV19 and TRBJ1-5, is DGGITQSPKYLFRKEGQNVTLSCEQNLNHDAMYWYRQDPGQGLRLIYYSQIVNDFQKGDIAEGYSVSREKKESFPLTVTSAQKNPTAFYLCASSRGQLLYNQPQHFGDGTRLSIL.

The chain carries TRBV4-1 and TRBJ1-1; D unclear. CDR1 is MGHRA and CDR2 is YSYEKL in the germline V gene. Trimming shortened V by 3 bases and J by 7 bases, and 9 bases separated the two germline ends. The CDR3 runs 12 residues. This CDR3 is CASSQIGSEAFF. Here the CDR3 DNA reads TGCGCCAGCAGCCAGATAGGGAGTGAAGCTTTCTTT.

The rearrangement uses TRBV18 and TRBJ2-7; 7 nucleotides agree with TRBD2. Germline values: CDR1 KGHSH, CDR2 LQKENI. V was pared by 3 bases and J by 3 bases, with 11 bases of the junction left unmatched. This CDR3 has 16 residues. The CDR3 DNA follows: TGTGCCAGCTCACCCATCTCAGCGGGGAGGCTCTACGAGCAGTACTTC. This codes for CASSPISAGRLYEQYF.

V and J are TRBV27 and TRBJ2-7; D possibly corresponds to TRBD2 (5 bases). V gave up 5 bases and J gave up 0 bases, with 17 bases separating them. The germline CDR1 and CDR2 sequences are MNHEY and SMNVEV (reference sequence). This CDR3 has 16 amino acids. This CDR3 is CASSPRGRTHSYEQYF. CDR3 nucleotides: TGTGCCAGCAGTCCTCGGGGAAGGACCCACTCCTACGAGCAGTACTTC.

In this sample, this clone turned up a few times. The J gene is TRBJ1-6, the V gene TRBV3-1 (or the pseudogene TRBV3-2); D perhaps matches TRBD1 (6 bases). The V gene's germline CDR1 is LGHDT and CDR2 YNNKEL (reference sequence). The CDR3 has 21 residues. Trimming stripped 1 base from V and 0 bases from J, with 22 bases between. Here the CDR3 DNA reads TGTGCCAGCAGCCAAGCTTTGGTCTACAGGGCGGGGGGCTCCTATAATTCACCCCTCCACTTT. Protein sequence: CASSQALVYRAGGSYNSPLHF.